The clone carrying this T cell receptor (beta chain) was counted only a few times. Antigen: not known. Trimming left V 0 bases short and J 3 bases short, with 18 bases between. This CDR3 has 17 amino acids. The germline V gene encodes CDR1 SEHNR and CDR2 FQNEAQ (reference sequence). These data originate in a study of T cell repertoires in cytomegalovirus infection. MiXCR was run by TCRdb on the reads, yielding one entry per CDR3 protein. This table has around 85,000 distinct CDR3 sequences, more than 40% appearing once. The chain couples TRBV7-9 to TRBJ2-7; the D gene could be TRBD1 or TRBD2 (5 bases each). This TCR derives from a human donor in good health (CMV status not recorded). Some clones in this sample may be carry-over from other donors' samples. This specimen consisted of CD8+ T cells from cultured PBMCs, obtained from culture after CMV antigen stimulation. CDR3 residues: CASSLALPGPRDYEQYF. The CDR3 nucleotides are TGTGCCAGCAGCTTAGCGCTCCCGGGGCCCCGGGACTACGAGCAGTACTTC.